This T cell receptor beta chain was recovered during a study of OX40 agonist ivuxolimab in advanced cancers. Clones were read by immunoSEQ multiplex PCR, and TCRdb kept only the in-frame ones, dropping some. The table has more than 50,000 clones, around 79% seen once; the top ten hold 0.95% to 1.5%. Germline-derived CDR1 and CDR2 are LNHDA and SQIVND (reference sequence). The germline V and J ends were trimmed by 4 bases and 7 bases, with 10 bases remaining between them. The CDR3 loop spans 12 amino acids. Sampling of blood occurred at baseline, cycle 4 day 1, and cycle 7 day 1. The material was CD4+ or CD8+ T cells sorted from blood, obtained in a trial of the OX40 agonist ivuxolimab. This receptor was obtained from an adult with an advanced solid tumor such as melanoma, head and neck, liver or kidney cancer. The chain couples TRBV19 to TRBJ2-5; D ambiguous. The CDR3, as DNA: TGTGCCAGTAGTAACATAAAGGGGACCCAGTACTTC. Translation: CASSNIKGTQYF.